Shown below are 10 T cell receptor beta chains from a single sample sequenced in a study of T-cell memory formation after mild COVID-19 (dated by TCRdb to 2020 to 2023). The receptor library was made with 5' RACE. Sequencing instrument: Illumina NovaSeq 6000. Through fastp at Q25 and MiXCR, TCRdb rebuilt clones from the public reads, retaining in-frame beta chains. All rows with the same CDR3 protein become a single entry with the most common DNA and genes. The sample table records roughly 350,000 distinct CDR3 sequences; 28% of these occur just once. The ten largest account for roughly 14% of the sample. The material sequenced was PBMCs or a T cell subset sorted from them (not recorded which). Receptor source: an adult woman who had mild COVID-19 (a few samples of this study predate the infection). The sample titles of this study are shuffled in the database, so cell type and time point are left out; the donor was told from shared clones.

Comments on this clonotype: One end of the junction is discordant with germline, which a read error may explain. This sequence joins TRBV7-3 and TRBJ2-2, with 7 bases aligning to TRBD1. There are 13 residues in the CDR3. Germline V gene sequence: CDR1 SGHTA, CDR2 FQGTGA. CDR3 coding DNA: TGTGCCAACAGCTCACAGGGGTTCGGGGAGCTGTTTTTT. It yields the protein CANSSQGFGELFF.

In this sample, this clonotype turned up a few times. The CDR3 nucleotides are TGTGCCAGCAGTGTAGAGATAGCCTCGGAGACCCAGTACTTC. This encodes CASSVEIASETQYF. The chain has TRBV2 and TRBJ2-5; D ambiguous. Germline V lookup: CDR1 SNHLY, CDR2 FYNNEI. The CDR3 totals 14 residues. V lost 4 bases and J lost 5, with 14 bases in between.

The rearrangement links TRBV27 to TRBJ2-1; D may be TRBD2 (5 bases). The CDR3 consists of 14 residues. In germline, CDR1 is MNHEY, CDR2 SMNVEV (reference sequence). Trimming removed 4 bases from V and 6 bases from J, with 13 bases in between. The DNA for the CDR3 is TGTGCCAGCAGTTCCAACCGGGATCTCAATGAGCAGTTCTTC. Translation gives CASSSNRDLNEQFF.

A remark on this clonotype: The germline gene is not matched at one end of the junction; a read error may be the cause. As DNA, the CDR3 is TGCAGCGTTGATACGGCAGGGGCGCGAGAGATCCAGTACTTC. This sequence encodes CSVDTAGAREIQYF. The rearrangement uses TRBV29-1 and TRBJ2-5, with a possible D match to TRBD1 (6 bases). CDR1 and CDR2 (germline): SQVTM, ANQGSEA. This CDR3 spans 14 amino acids.

V and J are TRBV24-1 and TRBJ2-7, with TRBD2 matching over 7 bases. Unmatched junction bases numbered 2, after V lost 1 base and J lost 0 bases. CDR3 size: 15 residues. Germline assignment: CDR1 KGHDR and CDR2 SFDVKD. For the CDR3, the DNA is TGTGCCACCAGTGATTTCGCGGGGGACTCCTACGAGCAGTACTTC. This encodes CATSDFAGDSYEQYF.

V gene TRBV6-1 combines with J gene TRBJ1-5; weak D call: TRBD1 (6 bases). Per the germline V gene, CDR1 is MNHNS and CDR2 is SASEGT. The V end lost 7 bases, the J end lost 8 bases, and 15 bases lay between the germline ends. The CDR3 spans 13 residues. DNA for the CDR3: TGTGCCAGCAAAACAGGGCGGGTTGAGCCCCAGCATTTT. This translates into CASKTGRVEPQHF.

The CDR3 spells CSVHPRQGNDYGYTF. In DNA, the CDR3 is TGCAGCGTGCACCCTCGACAGGGAAACGACTATGGCTACACCTTC. The chain carries TRBV29-1 and TRBJ1-2; the match to TRBD1 covers 7 bases. Trimming cost V 6 bases and J 3 bases; bases outside gene matches: 13. In germline, CDR1 is SQVTM, CDR2 ANQGSEA. This CDR3 contains 15 residues.

This clonotype was counted a few times. The chain employs TRBV29-1 and TRBJ2-5; 7 bases line up with TRBD1. In germline, CDR1 is SQVTM, CDR2 ANQGSEA. CDR3 length: 14 residues. V trimming: 6 bases; J trimming: 1 base; junction bases outside the gene matches: 8. In DNA, the CDR3 is TGCAGCGTGACCTTGGGACAGCTCCAAGAGACCCAGTACTTC. Translation: CSVTLGQLQETQYF.

In its sample, this clonotype was seen a few times. The genes are TRBV5-6 and TRBJ2-1; maybe TRBD2 (5 bases). Trimming took 6 bases from V and 6 from J, leaving 19 bases between them. CDR1 and CDR2 from the germline V gene are SGHDT and YYEEEE. CDR3 length: 15 amino acids. CDR3 DNA: TGTGCCAGCATCGAAGGCGGGTATTCGTCCAATGAGCAGTTCTTC. Translation: CASIEGGYSSNEQFF.

This rearrangement joins TRBV5-1 to TRBJ2-2; D tentatively reads TRBD1 or TRBD2 (5 bases each). The CDR3 spans 15 residues. The V and J ends lost 3 bases and 4 bases respectively, with 13 bases between them. From germline, CDR1 is SGHRS and CDR2 YFSETQ. CDR3 amino acids: CASSWDPGGTGELFF. CDR3 nucleotide sequence: TGCGCCAGCAGCTGGGACCCGGGCGGCACCGGGGAGCTGTTTTTT.